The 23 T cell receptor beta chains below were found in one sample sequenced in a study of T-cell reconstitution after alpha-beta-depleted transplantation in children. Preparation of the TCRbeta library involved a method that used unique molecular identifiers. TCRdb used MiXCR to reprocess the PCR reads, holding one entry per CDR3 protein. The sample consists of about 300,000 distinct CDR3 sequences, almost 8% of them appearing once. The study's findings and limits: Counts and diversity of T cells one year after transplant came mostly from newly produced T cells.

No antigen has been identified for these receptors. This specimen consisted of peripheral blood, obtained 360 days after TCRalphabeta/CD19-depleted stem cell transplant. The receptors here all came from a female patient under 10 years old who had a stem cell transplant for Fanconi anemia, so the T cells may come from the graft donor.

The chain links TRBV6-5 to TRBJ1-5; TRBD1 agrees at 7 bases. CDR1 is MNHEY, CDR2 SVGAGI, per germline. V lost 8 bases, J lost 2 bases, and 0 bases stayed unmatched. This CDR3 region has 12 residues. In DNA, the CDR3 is TGTGCCAGCGGACAGGGCAATCAGCCCCAGCATTTT. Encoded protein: CASGQGNQPQHF.

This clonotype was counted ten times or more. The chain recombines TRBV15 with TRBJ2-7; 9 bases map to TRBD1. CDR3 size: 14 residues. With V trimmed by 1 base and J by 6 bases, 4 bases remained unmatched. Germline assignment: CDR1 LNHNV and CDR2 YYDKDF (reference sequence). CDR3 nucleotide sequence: TGTGCCACCAGCAGAGGCGGACAGGGGAGCGAGCAGTACGTC. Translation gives CATSRGGQGSEQYV.

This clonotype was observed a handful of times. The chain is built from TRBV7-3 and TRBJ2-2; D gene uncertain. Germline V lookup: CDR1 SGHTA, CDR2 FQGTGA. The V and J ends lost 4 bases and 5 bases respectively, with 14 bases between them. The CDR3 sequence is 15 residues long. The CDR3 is CASSSDPTVTGELFF. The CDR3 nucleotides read TGTGCCAGCAGCTCGGACCCCACGGTGACCGGGGAGCTGTTTTTT.

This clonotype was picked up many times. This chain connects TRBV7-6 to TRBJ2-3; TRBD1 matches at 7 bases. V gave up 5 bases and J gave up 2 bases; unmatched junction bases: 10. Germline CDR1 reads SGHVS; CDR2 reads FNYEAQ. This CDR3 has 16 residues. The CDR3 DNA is TGTGCCAGCAGCCCTCGGACAGGCCTCTTCACAGATACGCAGTATTTT. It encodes CASSPRTGLFTDTQYF.

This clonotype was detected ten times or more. CDR3 in amino acids: CSAKRGQGNTEAFF. In DNA form, the CDR3 reads TGCAGTGCTAAGAGGGGACAGGGCAACACTGAAGCTTTCTTT. V and J are TRBV20-1 and TRBJ1-1; TRBD1 matches 9 bases. In germline, CDR1 is DFQATT, CDR2 SNEGSKA (reference sequence). CDR3 length: 14 residues. V lost 4 bases to trimming and J lost 2 bases; unmatched junction nucleotides: 5.

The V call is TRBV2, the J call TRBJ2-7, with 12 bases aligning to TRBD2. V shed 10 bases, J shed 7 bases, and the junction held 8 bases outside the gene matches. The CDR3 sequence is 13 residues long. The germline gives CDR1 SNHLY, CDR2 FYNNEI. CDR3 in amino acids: CATSSGGAREQYF. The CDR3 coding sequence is TGTGCCACCTCTAGCGGGGGGGCCAGGGAGCAGTACTTC.

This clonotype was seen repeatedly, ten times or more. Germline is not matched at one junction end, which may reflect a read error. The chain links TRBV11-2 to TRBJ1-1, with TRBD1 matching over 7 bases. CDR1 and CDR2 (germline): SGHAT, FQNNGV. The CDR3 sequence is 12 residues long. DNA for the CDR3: TGTGCCAGCAGCTTTGGGACAGCCGACTCCTCCTTT. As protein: CASSFGTADSSF.

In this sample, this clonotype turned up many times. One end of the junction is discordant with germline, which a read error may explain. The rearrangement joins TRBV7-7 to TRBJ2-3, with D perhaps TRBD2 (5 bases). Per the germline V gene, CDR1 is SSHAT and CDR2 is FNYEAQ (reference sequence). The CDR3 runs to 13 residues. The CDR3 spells CASSSRASDTQYF. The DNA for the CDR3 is TGTGCTAGCAGCTCGAGGGCTTCAGATACGCAGTATTTT. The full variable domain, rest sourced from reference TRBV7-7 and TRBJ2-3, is GAGVSQSPRYKVTKRGQDVTLRCDPISSHATLYWYQQALGQGPEFLTYFNYEAQPDKSGLPSDRFSAERPEGSISTLTIQRTEQRDSAMYRCASSSRASDTQYFGPGTRLTVL.

Here the CDR3 reads CASSEGAAMNTEAFF. The CDR3 DNA reads as TGTGCCAGCAGTGAAGGGGCCGCCATGAACACTGAAGCTTTCTTT. The chain is built from TRBV6-1 and TRBJ1-1; D is unclear. V gave up 1 base and J gave up 0 bases, with 9 bases separating them. The CDR3 is 15 amino acids. The V gene's germline CDR1 is MNHNS and CDR2 SASEGT.

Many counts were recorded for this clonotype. The CDR3 protein is CASSSDSNTEAFF. CDR3 bases: TGTGCCAGCAGCAGCGACAGCAACACTGAAGCTTTCTTT. This chain joins TRBV12-3 or TRBV12-4 and TRBJ1-1; TRBD1 might be the D (5 bases). There are 13 residues in the CDR3. Trimming took 6 bases from V and 2 from J, leaving 10 bases between them.

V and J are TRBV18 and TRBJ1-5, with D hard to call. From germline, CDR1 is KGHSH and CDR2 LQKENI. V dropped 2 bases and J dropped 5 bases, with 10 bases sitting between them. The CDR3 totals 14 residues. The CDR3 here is CASSPFPADQPQHF. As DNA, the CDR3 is TGTGCCAGCTCACCATTTCCAGCCGATCAGCCCCAGCATTTT.

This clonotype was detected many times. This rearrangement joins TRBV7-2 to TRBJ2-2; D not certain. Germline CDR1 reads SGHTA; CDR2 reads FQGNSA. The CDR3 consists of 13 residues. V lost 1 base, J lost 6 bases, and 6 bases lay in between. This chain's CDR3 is CASSLVGPGELFF. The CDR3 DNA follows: TGTGCCAGCAGCTTAGTAGGTCCCGGGGAGCTGTTTTTT.

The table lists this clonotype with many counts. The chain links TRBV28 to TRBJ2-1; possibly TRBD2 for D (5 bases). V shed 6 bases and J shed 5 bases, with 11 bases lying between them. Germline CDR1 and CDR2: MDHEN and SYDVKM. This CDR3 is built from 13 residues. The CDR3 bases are TGTGCCAGCAGGCTCCGGGAAGACAATGAGCAGTTCTTC. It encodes CASRLREDNEQFF. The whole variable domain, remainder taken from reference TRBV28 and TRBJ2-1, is DVKVTQSSRYLVKRTGEKVFLECVQDMDHENMFWYRQDPGLGLRLIYFSYDVKMKEKGDIPEGYSVSREKKERFSLILESASTNQTSMYLCASRLREDNEQFFGPGTRLTVL.

The CDR3 region has the DNA TGCGCCAGCAGCTTAATTGGGGACGGTTATGGCTACACCTTC. It is translated as CASSLIGDGYGYTF. This chain joins TRBV5-1 and TRBJ1-2, with D possibly TRBD1 on 5 matching bases. The CDR3 runs to 14 residues. CDR1 and CDR2 from the germline V gene are SGHRS and YFSETQ. Between the trimmed V and J ends, which lost 2 bases and 5 bases, there was a span of 13 bases.

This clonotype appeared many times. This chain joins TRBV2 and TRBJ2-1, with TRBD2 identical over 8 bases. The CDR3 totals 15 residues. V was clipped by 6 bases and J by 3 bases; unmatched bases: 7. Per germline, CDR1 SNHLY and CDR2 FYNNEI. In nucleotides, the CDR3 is TGTGCCAGCAGCGCGAGTAGCGGGGTCTACAATGAGCAGTTCTTC. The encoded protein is CASSASSGVYNEQFF.

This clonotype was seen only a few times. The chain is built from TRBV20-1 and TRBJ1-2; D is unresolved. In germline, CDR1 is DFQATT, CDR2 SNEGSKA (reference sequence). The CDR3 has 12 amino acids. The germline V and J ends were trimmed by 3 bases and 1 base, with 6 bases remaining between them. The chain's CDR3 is CSARNDNYGYTF. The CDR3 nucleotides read TGCAGTGCTAGGAACGATAACTATGGCTACACCTTC.

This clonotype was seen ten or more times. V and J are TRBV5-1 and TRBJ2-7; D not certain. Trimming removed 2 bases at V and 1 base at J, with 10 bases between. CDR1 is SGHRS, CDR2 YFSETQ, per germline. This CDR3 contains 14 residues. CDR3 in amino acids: CASSFFGRSYEQYF. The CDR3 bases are TGCGCCAGCAGCTTCTTCGGTCGTTCCTACGAGCAGTACTTC.

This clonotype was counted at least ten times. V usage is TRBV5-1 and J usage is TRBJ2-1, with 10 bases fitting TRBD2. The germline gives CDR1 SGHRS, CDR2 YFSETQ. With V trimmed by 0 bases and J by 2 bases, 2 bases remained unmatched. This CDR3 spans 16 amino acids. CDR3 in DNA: TGCGCCAGCAGCTTGGAAGCGGGGGGGCCCTACAATGAGCAGTTCTTC. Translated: CASSLEAGGPYNEQFF.

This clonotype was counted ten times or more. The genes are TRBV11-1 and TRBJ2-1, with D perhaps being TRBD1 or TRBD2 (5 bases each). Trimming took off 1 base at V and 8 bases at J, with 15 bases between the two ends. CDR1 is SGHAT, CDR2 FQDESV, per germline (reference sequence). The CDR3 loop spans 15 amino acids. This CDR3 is CASSLGGNDGDEQFF. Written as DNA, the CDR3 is TGTGCCAGCAGCTTAGGGGGGAATGATGGGGATGAGCAGTTCTTC. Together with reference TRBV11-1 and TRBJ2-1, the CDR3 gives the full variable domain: EAEVAQSPRYKITEKSQAVAFWCDPISGHATLYWYRQILGQGPELLVQFQDESVVDDSQLPKDRFSAERLKGVDSTLKIQPAELGDSAMYLCASSLGGNDGDEQFFGPGTRLTVL.

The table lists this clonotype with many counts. The CDR3 region is CASSYHRAGLRGEQFF. The CDR3 DNA is TGTGCCAGCAGCTATCACAGGGCGGGCCTAAGGGGAGAGCAGTTCTTC. The chain combines TRBV7-2 with TRBJ2-1; perhaps TRBD1 as D (6 bases). CDR1 and CDR2 from the germline V gene are SGHTA and FQGNSA. V dropped 4 bases and J dropped 10 bases, with 23 bases sitting between them. This CDR3 spans 16 amino acids. The variable domain in full, completed from reference TRBV7-2 and TRBJ2-1, reads GAGVSQSPSNKVTEKGKDVELRCDPISGHTALYWYRQSLGQGLEFLIYFQGNSAPDKSGLPSDRFSAERTGGSVSTLTIQRTQQEDSAVYLCASSYHRAGLRGEQFFGPGTRLTVL.

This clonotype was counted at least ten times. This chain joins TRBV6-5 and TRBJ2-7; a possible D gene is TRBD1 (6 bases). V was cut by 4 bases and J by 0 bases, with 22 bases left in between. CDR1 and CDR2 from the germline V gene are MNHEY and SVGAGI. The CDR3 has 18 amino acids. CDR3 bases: TGTGCCAGCAGTTTCCATCCGGTACAGGGCCTACGCTCCTACGAGCAGTACTTC. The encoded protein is CASSFHPVQGLRSYEQYF.

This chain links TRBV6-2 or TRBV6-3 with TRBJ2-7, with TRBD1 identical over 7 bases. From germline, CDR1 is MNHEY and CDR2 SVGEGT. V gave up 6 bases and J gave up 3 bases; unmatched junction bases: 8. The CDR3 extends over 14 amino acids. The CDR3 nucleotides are TGTGCCAGCAGGGCGACAGGGCCCCTCTACGAGCAGTACTTC. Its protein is CASRATGPLYEQYF.

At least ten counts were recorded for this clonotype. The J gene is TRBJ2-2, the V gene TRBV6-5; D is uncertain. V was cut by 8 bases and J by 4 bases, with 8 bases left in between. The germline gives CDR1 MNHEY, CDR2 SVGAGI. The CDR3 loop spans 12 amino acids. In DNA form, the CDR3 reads TGTGCCAGCGGCCCATTCACCGGGGAGCTGTTTTTT. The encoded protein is CASGPFTGELFF.